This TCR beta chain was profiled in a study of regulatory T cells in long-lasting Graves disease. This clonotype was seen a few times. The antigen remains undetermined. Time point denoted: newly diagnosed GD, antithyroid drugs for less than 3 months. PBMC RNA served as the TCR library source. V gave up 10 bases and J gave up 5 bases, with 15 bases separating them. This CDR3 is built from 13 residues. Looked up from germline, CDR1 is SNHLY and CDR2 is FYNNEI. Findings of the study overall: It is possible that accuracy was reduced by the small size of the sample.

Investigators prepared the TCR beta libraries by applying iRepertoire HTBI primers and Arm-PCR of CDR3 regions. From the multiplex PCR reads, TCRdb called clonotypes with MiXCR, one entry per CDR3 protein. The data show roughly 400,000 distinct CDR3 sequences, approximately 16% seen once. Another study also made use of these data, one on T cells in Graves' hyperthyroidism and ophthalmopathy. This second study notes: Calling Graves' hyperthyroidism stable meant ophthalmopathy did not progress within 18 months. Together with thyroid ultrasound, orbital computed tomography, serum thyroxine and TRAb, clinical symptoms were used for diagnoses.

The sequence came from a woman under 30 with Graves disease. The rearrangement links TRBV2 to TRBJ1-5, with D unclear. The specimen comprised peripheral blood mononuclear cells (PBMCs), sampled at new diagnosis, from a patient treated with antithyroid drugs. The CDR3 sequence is CATRTNPHQPQHF. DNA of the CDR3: TGTGCCACACGAACCAACCCCCATCAGCCCCAGCATTTT.